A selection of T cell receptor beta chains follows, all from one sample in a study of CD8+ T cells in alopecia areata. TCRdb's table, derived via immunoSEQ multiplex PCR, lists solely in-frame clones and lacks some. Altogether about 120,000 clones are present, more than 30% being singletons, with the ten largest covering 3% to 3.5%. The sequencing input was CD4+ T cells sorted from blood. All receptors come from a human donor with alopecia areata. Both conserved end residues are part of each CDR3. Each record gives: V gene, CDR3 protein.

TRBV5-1 CASSSRLRSTDTQYF
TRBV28 CASSPRAKNIQYF
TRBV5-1 CASSLSQETQYF
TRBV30 CAWSVLGQGDTEAFF
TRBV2 CASMPDRNTEAFF
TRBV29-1 CSVGLAGGAGDTQYF
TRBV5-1 CASSRTGDWTGELFF
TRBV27 CASGYTEAFF
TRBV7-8 CASSLQGPHGHQPQHF
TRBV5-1 CASSLSGVGNQPQHF
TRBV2 CASSVGQGPYNEQFF
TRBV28 CASSSGQVLGYTF
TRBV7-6 CASRCIGQGAFF
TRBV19 CASSGLAASYNEQFF
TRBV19 CASGTPGTGLSEQYF
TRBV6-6 CASSQLAGRGNEQFF
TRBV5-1 CASSLTTSVAGAQYF
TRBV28 CASSRGGVGAFF
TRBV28 CASSSRGRARNEQFF
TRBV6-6 CASTSFRGNTEAFF
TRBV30 CAFSTSGSRNEQYF
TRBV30 CAWTWGANQPQHF
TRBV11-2 CASSLGHNEQFF
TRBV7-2 CASSYSRGTDTQYF
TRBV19 CASSIDWGAQETQYF
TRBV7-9 CASSLGQGAYEQYF
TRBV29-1 CSVALIYGYTF
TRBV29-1 CSVESGGLSYTF
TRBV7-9 CASSLERNTEAFF
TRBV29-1 CSVGALSGNTIYF
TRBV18 CASSPPGLETQYF
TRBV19 CASSRVGINQPQHF
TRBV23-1 CASSQSDIEPTHNEQYF
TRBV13 CASSLRPNTEAFF
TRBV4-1 CASSQGVGAGRAEETQYF
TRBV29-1 CSVRQASSTDTQYF
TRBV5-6 CASSLNYEQYF
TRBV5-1 CASRPGTSQETQYF
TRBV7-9 CASSYSDTQYF
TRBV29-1 CSAQGARSTEAFF
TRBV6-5 CASSYRISGANVLTF
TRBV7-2 CASSLESGGPAYEQYF
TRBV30 CAWSRAGGAFF
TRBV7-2 CASSTAWTQETQYF
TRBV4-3 CASSYQPGDEETQYF
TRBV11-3 CASSLKSSTTGELFF
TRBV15 CATSREDTLAGGEQFF
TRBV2 CASSKEGSSYEQYF
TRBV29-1 CSVAGGVYNEQFF
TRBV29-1 CSVESLHHGEKQYF
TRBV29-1 CSVGVESSYEQYF
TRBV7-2 CASSSPGDTSSYEQYF
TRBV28 CASSSLYYEQYF